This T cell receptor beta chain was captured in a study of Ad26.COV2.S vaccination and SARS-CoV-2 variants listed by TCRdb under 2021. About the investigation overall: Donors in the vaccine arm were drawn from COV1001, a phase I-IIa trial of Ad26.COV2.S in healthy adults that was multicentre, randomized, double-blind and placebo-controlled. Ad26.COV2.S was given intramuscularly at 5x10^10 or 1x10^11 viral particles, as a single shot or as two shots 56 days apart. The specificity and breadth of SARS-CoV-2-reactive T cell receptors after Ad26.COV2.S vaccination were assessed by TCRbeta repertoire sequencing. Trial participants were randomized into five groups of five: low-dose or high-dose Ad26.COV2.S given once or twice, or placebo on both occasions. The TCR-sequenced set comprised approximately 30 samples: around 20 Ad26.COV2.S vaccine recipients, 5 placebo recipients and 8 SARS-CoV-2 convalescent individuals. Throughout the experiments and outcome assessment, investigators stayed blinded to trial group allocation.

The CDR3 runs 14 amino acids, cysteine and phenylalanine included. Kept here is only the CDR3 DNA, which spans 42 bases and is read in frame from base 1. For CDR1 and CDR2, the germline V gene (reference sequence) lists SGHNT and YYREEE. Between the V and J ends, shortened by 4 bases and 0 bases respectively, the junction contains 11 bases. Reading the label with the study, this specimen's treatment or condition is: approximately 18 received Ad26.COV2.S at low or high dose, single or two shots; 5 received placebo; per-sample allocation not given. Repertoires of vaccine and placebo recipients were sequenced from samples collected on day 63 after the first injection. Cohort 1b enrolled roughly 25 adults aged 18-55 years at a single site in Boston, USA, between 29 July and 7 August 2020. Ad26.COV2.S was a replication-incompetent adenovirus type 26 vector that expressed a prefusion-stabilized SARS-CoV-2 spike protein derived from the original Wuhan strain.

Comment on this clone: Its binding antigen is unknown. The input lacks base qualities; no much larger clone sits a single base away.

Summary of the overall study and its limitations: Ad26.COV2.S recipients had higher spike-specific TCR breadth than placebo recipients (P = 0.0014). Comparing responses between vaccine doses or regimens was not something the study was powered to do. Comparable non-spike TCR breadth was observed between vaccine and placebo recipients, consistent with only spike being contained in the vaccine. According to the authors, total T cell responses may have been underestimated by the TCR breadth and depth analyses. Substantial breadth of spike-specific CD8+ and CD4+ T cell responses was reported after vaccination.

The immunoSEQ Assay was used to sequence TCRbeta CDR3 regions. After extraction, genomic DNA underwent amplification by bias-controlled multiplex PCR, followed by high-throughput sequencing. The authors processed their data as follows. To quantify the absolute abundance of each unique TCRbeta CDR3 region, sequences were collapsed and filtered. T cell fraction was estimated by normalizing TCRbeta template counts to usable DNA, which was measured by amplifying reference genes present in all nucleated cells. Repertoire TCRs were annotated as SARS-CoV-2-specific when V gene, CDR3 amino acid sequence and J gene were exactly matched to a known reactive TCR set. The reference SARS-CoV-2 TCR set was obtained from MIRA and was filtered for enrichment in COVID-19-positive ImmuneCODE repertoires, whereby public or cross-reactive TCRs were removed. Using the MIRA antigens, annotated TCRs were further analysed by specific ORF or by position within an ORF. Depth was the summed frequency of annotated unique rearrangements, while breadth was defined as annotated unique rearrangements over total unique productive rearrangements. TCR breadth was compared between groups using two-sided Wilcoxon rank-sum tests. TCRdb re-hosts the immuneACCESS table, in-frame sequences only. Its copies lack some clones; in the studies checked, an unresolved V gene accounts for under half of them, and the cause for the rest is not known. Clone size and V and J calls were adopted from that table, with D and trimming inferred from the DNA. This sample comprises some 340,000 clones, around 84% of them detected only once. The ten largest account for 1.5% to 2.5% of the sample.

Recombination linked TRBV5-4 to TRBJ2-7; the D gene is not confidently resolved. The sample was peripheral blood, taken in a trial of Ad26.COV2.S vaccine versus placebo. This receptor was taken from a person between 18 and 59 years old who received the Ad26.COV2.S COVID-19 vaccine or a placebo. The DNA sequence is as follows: TGTGCCAGCAGCCCGGACGGTAACTCCTACGAGCAGTACTTC. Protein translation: CASSPDGNSYEQYF.